The 8 T cell receptor beta chains below all came from one sample that was sequenced in a study of T-cell reconstitution after alpha-beta-depleted transplantation in children. TCRbeta library preparation incorporated unique molecular identifiers. A single record per CDR3 protein comes from TCRdb applying MiXCR to the PCR reads. The data show fewer than 550,000 distinct CDR3 sequences, roughly a tenth seen once. The sequencing here drew on PBMCs, taken before TCRalphabeta/CD19-depleted stem cell transplant. The receptors derive from a child aged 2 to 9 with inherited bone marrow failure, due to receive a stem cell transplant.

This chain connects TRBV11-1 to TRBJ2-1; 12 bases are shared with TRBD2. This CDR3 spans 18 amino acids. With 3 bases clipped from V and 8 bases from J, the junction kept 14 bases outside the gene matches. CDR1 is SGHAT and CDR2 is FQDESV in the germline V gene (reference sequence). The CDR3 is CASSFPSGRAKRVDEQFF. The CDR3 DNA is TGTGCCAGCAGCTTCCCTAGCGGGAGGGCCAAAAGGGTTGATGAGCAGTTCTTC.

The sample holds many counts of this clonotype. The CDR3 loop is CASSPRDKVYEQYF. The CDR3 DNA follows: TGTGCCAGCAGTCCGCGGGACAAAGTCTACGAGCAGTACTTC. This chain joins TRBV27 and TRBJ2-7, with D tentatively TRBD1 or TRBD2 (6 bases each). The CDR3 consists of 14 residues. Trimming removed 5 bases at V and 3 bases at J, with 14 bases between. Germline V gives CDR1 MNHEY, CDR2 SMNVEV (reference sequence).

This clonotype was counted at least ten times. The V and J genes are TRBV20-1 and TRBJ1-4; a possible D gene is TRBD1 (5 bases). This CDR3 has 14 residues. CDR1 is DFQATT and CDR2 is SNEGSKA in the germline V gene (reference sequence). V was trimmed by 1 base and J by 3 bases, leaving 9 bases between them. The CDR3 DNA follows: TGCAGTGCTAGAGGACAGCATTCTAATGAAAAACTGTTTTTT. It translates to CSARGQHSNEKLFF.

The genes are TRBV7-2 and TRBJ2-7; D is possibly TRBD1 or TRBD2 (6 bases each). The CDR3 is 15 residues long. Germline CDR1 and CDR2: SGHTA and FQGNSA. The ends were cut back, 2 bases at V and 2 bases at J, with 13 bases in the middle. This CDR3 reads CASSLLTGAAYEQYF. DNA of the CDR3: TGTGCCAGCAGCTTACTCACGGGGGCCGCCTACGAGCAGTACTTC.

In this sample, this clonotype turned up many times. The V and J genes are TRBV12-3 or TRBV12-4 and TRBJ2-1; D possibly matches TRBD1 or TRBD2 (7 bases each). Trimming left V 8 bases short and J 4 bases short, with 15 bases between. The CDR3 consists of 14 residues. The CDR3 nucleotides read TGTGCCAGCGCCGGGGAGGGGGCTTACAATGAGCAGTTCTTC. Protein product: CASAGEGAYNEQFF.

This clonotype was seen repeatedly, ten times or more. The chain combines TRBV25-1 with TRBJ2-2; D gene unclear. This CDR3 is built from 18 residues. Germline values: CDR1 MGHDK, CDR2 SYGVNS. V was cut by 0 bases and J by 1 base, with 15 bases left in between. The DNA of the CDR3 is TGTGCCAGCAGTGAATATTTTTCAAGGCAGCTGAACACCGGGGAGCTGTTTTTT. This gives the protein CASSEYFSRQLNTGELFF.

The chain employs TRBV19 and TRBJ2-1, with D unresolved. Trimming shortened V by 3 bases and J by 10 bases, and 13 bases separated the two germline ends. The length of the CDR3 is 13 residues. CDR1 and CDR2 (germline): LNHDA, SQIVND (reference sequence). The CDR3 loop reads CASSIGWAEEQFF. The CDR3 DNA reads as TGTGCCAGTAGTATTGGTTGGGCCGAGGAGCAGTTCTTC.

This clonotype was detected many times. The gene calls are TRBV10-3 and TRBJ2-7, with a tentative D call TRBD2 (6 bases). The V end was cut by 0 bases, the J end by 3 bases, with 9 bases between. Germline V gene lookup returns CDR1 ENHRY and CDR2 SYGVKD. CDR3 length: 14 amino acids. CDR3 sequence (DNA): TGTGCCATCAGTGAGTCGGGACTGTTCTACGAGCAGTACTTC. It specifies CAISESGLFYEQYF.